This TCR beta chain was obtained from a study of T-cell reconstitution after alpha-beta-depleted transplantation in children. This sample's TCRbeta library carried unique molecular identifier barcodes. TCRdb re-analysed the PCR reads in MiXCR, keeping a single row per CDR3 protein. The sample lists 30,000 to 40,000 distinct CDR3 sequences; over 6.5% were seen once. Notes on the study in general: Reportedly, alpha-beta T cells present about two months post-transplant originated from several hundred expanded clones of graft origin. It was newly produced T cells that mostly accounted for T-cell counts and diversity one year after transplant. TCRbeta diversity was high at day 60 in some patients (a result of surviving recipient T cells and thymic progenitors).

This clonotype has ten or more counts. Its matching antigen is unknown. V dropped 11 bases and J dropped 0 bases, with 14 bases sitting between them. There are 13 residues in the CDR3. CDR1 is WSHSY, CDR2 SAAADI, per germline. The specimen was peripheral blood, collected 60 days after TCRalphabeta/CD19-depleted stem cell transplant. The chain carries TRBV10-2 and TRBJ2-7; D is perhaps TRBD1 (5 bases). This TCR derives from a child under two years old who had a stem cell transplant for acute myeloid leukemia, so the T cells may come from the graft donor. DNA of the CDR3: TGCGCCGCAAGGGGCCGGAGCTCCTACGAGCAGTACTTC. It yields the protein CAARGRSSYEQYF.